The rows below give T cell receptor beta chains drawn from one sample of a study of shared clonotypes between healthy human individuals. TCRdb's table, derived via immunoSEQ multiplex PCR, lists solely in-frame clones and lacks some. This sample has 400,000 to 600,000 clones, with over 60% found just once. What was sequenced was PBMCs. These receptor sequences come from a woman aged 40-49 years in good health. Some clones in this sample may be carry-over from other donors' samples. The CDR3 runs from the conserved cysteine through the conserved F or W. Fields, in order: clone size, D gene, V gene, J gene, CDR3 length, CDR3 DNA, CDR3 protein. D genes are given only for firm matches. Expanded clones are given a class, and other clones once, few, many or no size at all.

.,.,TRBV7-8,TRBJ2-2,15,TGTGCCAGCAGCTCCAATAGGGGGAACACCGGGGAGCTGTTTTTT,CASSSNRGNTGELFF
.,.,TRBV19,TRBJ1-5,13,TGTGCCAGTAGTATGGCAAACAATCAGCCCCAGCATTTT,CASSMANNQPQHF
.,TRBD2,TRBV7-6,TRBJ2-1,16,TGTGCCAGCACTCCGCTGGGAGCGGGAGAACCCAATGAGCAGTTCTTC,CASTPLGAGEPNEQFF
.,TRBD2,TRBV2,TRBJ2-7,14,TGTGCCAGCATCGGACTAGCGGGAGCCTACGAGCAGTACTTC,CASIGLAGAYEQYF
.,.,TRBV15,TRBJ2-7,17,TGTGCCACCAGCAGAGATGGGGGGGGCGGCTCGTTCTACGAGCAGTACTTC,CATSRDGGGGSFYEQYF
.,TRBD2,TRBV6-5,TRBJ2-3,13,TGTGCCAGCAGAAATAGCGGGGAAGATACGCAGTATTTT,CASRNSGEDTQYF
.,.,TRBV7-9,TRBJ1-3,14,TGTGCCAGCAGCAGCAGTGAGGGTGGAAACACCATATATTTT,CASSSSEGGNTIYF
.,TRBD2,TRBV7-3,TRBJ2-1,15,TGTGCCAGCAGCTTAGTCCTAGCGGGAGCCAATGAGCAGTTCTTC,CASSLVLAGANEQFF
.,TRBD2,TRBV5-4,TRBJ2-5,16,TGTGCCAGCAGCCCCAGAATAGCGGGAGGGCAAGAGACCCAGTACTTC,CASSPRIAGGQETQYF
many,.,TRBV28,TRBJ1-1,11,TGTGCCAGCGTGTCCGGCACTGAAGCTTTCTTT,CASVSGTEAFF
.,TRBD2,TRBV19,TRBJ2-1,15,TGTGCCAGTAGTATGGGACTAGCGGGGAGGGATGAGCAGTTCTTC,CASSMGLAGRDEQFF
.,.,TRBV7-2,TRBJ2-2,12,TGTGCCAGCAGCTTGGACGGGGGGGAGCTGTTTTTT,CASSLDGGELFF
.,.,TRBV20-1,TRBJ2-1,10,TGCAGTGCTAGTAACAATGAGCAGTTCTTC,CSASNNEQFF
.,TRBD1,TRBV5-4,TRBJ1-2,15,TGTGCCAGCAGCTTAAAGACAGGGGTGCACTATGGCTACACCTTC,CASSLKTGVHYGYTF
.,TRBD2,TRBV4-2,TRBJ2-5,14,TGTGCCAGCAGCCAACCGGGACTAGGAGAGACCCAGTACTTC,CASSQPGLGETQYF
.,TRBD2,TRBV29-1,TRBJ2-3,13,TGCAGCGTTGATCTAGCGGGCCCAGATACGCAGTATTTT,CSVDLAGPDTQYF
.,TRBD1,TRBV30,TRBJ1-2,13,TGTGCCTGGAGCCCGGACAGGGGCTATGGCTACACCTTC,CAWSPDRGYGYTF
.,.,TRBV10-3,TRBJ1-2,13,TGTGCCACCAAGGCTCAAGGGGGCTATGGCTACACCTTC,CATKAQGGYGYTF
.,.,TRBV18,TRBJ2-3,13,TGTGCCAGCTCACCTAGCGGCACAGATACGCAGTATTTT,CASSPSGTDTQYF
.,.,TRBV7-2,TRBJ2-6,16,TGTGCCAGCAGCTTAGCGGGGGCACGTGGGGCCAACGTCCTGACTTTC,CASSLAGARGANVLTF
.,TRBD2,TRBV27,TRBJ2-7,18,TGTGCCAGCAGTTTCTTGCCAGTCCCTAGCGGGAGGGCCTTCGAGCAGTACTTC,CASSFLPVPSGRAFEQYF
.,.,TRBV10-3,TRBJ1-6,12,TGTGCCACCCGGGCCGATAATTCACCCCTCCACTTT,CATRADNSPLHF
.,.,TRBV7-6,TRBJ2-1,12,TGTGCCAGCAGCTCCGAAAGCAATGAGCAGTTCTTC,CASSSESNEQFF
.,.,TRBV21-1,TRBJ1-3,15,TGTGCCAGCATCCTCGGACTCACTTCTGGAAACACCATATATTTT,CASILGLTSGNTIYF